Sequencing of this T cell receptor (beta chain) was carried out in a study of blood T cell repertoires in COVID-19. About the research overall: Sources were T cells, B-cell-depleted T cells, or PBMCs; the material itself was cDNA or gDNA.

The germline V gene encodes CDR1 LNHDA and CDR2 SQIVND (reference sequence). The CDR3 extends over 16 amino acids. The junction had 11 bases not matched to a gene; V was cut back by 5 bases and J by 4 bases. Profiled with immunoSEQ multiplex PCR; TCRdb holds only in-frame clones, not every one. The sample shows roughly 250,000 clones, approximately 83% of them seen only once. The sequenced material came from PBMCs or T cells enriched from blood (not recorded which). The chain recombines TRBV19 with TRBJ1-1, with 9 bases that match TRBD1. The clonotype originates from a woman between 35 and 50 years old with acute COVID-19. In DNA, the CDR3 is TGTGCCAGTAGTCACGCTCCAGACAGGGGGGGCACTGAAGCTTTCTTT. It codes for CASSHAPDRGGTEAFF.